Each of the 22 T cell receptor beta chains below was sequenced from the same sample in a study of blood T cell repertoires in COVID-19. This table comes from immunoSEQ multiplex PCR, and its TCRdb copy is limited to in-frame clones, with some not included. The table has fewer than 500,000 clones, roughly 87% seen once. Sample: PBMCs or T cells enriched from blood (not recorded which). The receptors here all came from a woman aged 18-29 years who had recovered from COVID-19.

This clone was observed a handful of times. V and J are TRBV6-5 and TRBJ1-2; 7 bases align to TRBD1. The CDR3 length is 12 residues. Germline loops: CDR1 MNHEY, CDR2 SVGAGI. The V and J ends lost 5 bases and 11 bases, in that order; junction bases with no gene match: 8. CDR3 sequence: CASSTDRVGYTF. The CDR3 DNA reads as TGTGCCAGCAGTACCGACAGGGTCGGGTACACCTTC.

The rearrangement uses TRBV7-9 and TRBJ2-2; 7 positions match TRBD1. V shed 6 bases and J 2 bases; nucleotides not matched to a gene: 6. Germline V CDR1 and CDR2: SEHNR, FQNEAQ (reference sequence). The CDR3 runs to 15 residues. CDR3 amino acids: CASSHRDSNTGELFF. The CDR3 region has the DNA TGTGCCAGCAGTCACCGGGACAGTAACACCGGGGAGCTGTTTTTT. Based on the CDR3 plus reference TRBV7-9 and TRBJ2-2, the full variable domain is DTGVSQNPRHKITKRGQNVTFRCDPISEHNRLYWYRQTLGQGPEFLTYFQNEAQLEKSRLLSDRFSAERPKGSFSTLEIQRTEQGDSAMYLCASSHRDSNTGELFFGEGSRLTVL.

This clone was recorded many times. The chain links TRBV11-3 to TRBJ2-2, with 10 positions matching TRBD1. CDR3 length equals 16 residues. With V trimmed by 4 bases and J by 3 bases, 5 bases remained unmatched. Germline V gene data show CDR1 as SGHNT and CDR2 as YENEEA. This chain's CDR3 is CASSSPGTGDTGELFF. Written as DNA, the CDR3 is TGTGCCAGCAGCTCCCCCGGGACAGGGGACACCGGGGAGCTGTTTTTT.

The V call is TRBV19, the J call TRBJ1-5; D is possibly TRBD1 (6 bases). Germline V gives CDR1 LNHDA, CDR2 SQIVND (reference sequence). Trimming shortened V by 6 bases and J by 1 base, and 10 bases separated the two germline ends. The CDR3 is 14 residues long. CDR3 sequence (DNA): TGTGCCAGTAGCAAAACAGGGAGCAATCAGCCCCAGCATTTT. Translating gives CASSKTGSNQPQHF.

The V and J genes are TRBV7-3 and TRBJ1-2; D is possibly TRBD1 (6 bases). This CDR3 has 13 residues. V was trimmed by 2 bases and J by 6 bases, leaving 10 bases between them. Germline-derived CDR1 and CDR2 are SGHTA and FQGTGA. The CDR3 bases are TGTGCCAGCAGCTTAGCTGGGGGCAATGGCTACACCTTC. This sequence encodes CASSLAGGNGYTF.

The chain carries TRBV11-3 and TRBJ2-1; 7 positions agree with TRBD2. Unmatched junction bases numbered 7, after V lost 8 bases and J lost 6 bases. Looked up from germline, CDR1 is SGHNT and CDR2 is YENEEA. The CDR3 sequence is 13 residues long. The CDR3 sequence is CASSVASGNEQFF. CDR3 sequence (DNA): TGTGCCAGCTCTGTGGCTAGCGGCAATGAGCAGTTCTTC.

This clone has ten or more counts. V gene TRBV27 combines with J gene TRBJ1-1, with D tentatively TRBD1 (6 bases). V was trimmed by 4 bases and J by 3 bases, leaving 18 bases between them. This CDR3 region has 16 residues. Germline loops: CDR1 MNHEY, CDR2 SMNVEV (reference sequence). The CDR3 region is CASSSSRDTSYTEAFF. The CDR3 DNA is TGTGCCAGCAGTTCTTCCCGGGACACATCATACACTGAAGCTTTCTTT.

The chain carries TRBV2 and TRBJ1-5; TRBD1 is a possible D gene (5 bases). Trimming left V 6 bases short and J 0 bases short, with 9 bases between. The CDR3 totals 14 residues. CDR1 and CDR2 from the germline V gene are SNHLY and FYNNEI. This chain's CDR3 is CASRGQYSNQPQHF. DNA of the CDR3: TGTGCCAGCAGGGGGCAGTATAGCAATCAGCCCCAGCATTTT.

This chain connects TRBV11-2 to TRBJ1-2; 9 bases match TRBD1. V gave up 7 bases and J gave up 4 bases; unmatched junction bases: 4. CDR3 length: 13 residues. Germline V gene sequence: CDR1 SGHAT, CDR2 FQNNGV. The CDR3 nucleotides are TGTGCCAGCACCCCGACAGGGGGCTATGGCTACACCTTC. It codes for CASTPTGGYGYTF.

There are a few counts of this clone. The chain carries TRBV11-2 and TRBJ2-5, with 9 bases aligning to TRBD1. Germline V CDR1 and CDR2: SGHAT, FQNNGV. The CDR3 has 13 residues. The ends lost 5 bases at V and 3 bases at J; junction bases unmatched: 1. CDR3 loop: CASSRDREETQYF. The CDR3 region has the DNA TGTGCCAGCAGCCGGGACAGGGAAGAGACCCAGTACTTC.

The CDR3 bases are TGTGCCAGCAGCCACGGGACAGAAAACACCGGGGAGCTGTTTTTT. Encoded protein: CASSHGTENTGELFF. V usage is TRBV3-1 (or the pseudogene TRBV3-2) and J usage is TRBJ2-2, with 7 bases matching TRBD1. The CDR3 loop spans 15 amino acids. CDR1 and CDR2 from the germline V gene are LGHDT and YNNKEL (reference sequence). V gave up 3 bases and J gave up 2 bases; unmatched junction bases: 3.

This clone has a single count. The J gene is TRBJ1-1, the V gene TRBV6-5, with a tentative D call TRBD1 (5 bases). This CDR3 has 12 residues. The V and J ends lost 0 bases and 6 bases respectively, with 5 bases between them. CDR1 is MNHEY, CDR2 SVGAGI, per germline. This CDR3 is CASSYSTAEAFF. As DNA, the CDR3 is TGTGCCAGCAGTTACTCGACAGCTGAAGCTTTCTTT.

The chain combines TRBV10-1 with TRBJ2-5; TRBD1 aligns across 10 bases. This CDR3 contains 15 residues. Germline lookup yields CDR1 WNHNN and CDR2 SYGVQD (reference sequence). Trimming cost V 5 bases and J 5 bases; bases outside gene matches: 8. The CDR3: CASSPGTGVAETQYF. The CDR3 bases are TGCGCCAGCAGTCCCGGGACAGGGGTGGCGGAGACCCAGTACTTC.

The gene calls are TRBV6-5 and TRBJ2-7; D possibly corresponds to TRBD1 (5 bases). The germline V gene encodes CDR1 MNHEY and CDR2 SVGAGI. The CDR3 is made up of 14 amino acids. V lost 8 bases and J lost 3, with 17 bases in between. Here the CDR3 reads CASERGLGYYEQYF. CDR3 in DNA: TGTGCCAGCGAAAGGGGTCTGGGCTACTACGAGCAGTACTTC.

This CDR3 is CASSEARSMGQGDGYTF. The CDR3 coding sequence is TGTGCCAGCAGTGAAGCGCGGTCAATGGGACAGGGAGATGGCTACACCTTC. This chain joins TRBV2 and TRBJ1-2; the match to TRBD1 covers 9 bases. Losses at the gene ends were 0 bases for V and 6 bases for J; bases not matched to a gene: 11. The CDR3 runs 17 residues. Germline V gives CDR1 SNHLY, CDR2 FYNNEI. The whole variable domain, remainder taken from reference TRBV2 and TRBJ1-2, is EPEVTQTPSHQVTQMGQEVILRCVPISNHLYFYWYRQILGQKVEFLVSFYNNEISEKSEIFDDQFSVERPDGSNFTLKIRSTKLEDSAMYFCASSEARSMGQGDGYTFGSGTRLTVV.

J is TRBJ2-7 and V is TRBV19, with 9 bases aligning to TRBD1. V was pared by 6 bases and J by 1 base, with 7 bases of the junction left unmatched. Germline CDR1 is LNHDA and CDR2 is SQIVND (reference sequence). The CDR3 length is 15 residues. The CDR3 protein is CASSLAGTGSYEQYF. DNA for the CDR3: TGTGCCAGTAGCCTCGCCGGGACAGGGTCCTACGAGCAGTACTTC.

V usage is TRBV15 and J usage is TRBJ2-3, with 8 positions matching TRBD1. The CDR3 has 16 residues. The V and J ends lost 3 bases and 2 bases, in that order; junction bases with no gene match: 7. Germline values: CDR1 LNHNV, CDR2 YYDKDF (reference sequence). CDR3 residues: CATSSGQGGLTDTQYF. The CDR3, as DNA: TGTGCCACCAGCAGCGGACAGGGAGGCCTCACAGATACGCAGTATTTT.

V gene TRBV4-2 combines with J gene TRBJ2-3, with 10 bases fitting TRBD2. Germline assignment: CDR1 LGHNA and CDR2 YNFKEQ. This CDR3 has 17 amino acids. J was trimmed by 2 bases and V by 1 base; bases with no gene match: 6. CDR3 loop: CASSQVASGGDTDTQYF. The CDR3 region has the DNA TGTGCCAGCAGCCAAGTTGCTAGCGGGGGAGACACAGATACGCAGTATTTT.

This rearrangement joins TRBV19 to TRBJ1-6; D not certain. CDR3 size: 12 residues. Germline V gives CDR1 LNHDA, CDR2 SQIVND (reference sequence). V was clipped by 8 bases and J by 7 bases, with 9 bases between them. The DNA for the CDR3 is TGTGCCAGTTCGACGGGGAATTCACCCCTCCACTTT. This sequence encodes CASSTGNSPLHF.

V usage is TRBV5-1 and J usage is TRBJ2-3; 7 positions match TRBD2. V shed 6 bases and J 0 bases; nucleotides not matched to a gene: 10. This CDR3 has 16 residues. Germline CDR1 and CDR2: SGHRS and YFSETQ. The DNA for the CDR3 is TGCGCCAGCACCGACCTCCTCGGGGGGAGCACAGATACGCAGTATTTT. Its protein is CASTDLLGGSTDTQYF.

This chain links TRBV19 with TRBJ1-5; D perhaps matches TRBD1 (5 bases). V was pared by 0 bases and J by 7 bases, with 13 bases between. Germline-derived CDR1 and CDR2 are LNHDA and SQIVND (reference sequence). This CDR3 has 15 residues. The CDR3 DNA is TGTGCCAGTAGTATAGATCCTCAGGGAGGGCAGCCCCAGCATTTT. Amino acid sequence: CASSIDPQGGQPQHF.

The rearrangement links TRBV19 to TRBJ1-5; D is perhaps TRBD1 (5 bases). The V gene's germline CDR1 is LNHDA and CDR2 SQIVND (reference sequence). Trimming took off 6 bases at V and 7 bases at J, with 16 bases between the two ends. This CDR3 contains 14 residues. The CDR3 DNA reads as TGTGCCAGTAGCCTGGGGCCCCCGGCCCAGCCCCAGCATTTT. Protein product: CASSLGPPAQPQHF.